This is a list of T cell receptor beta chains from one sample in a study of cytomegalovirus exposure and HLA in healthy donors. Measured with immunoSEQ multiplex PCR; TCRdb has only the in-frame clones, and not every one. This table holds 160,000 or so clones, roughly three quarters found once. Source material: PBMCs. These receptor sequences come from a man younger than 35 in good health and CMV-seropositive. CDR3s include the opening cysteine and the closing phenylalanine or tryptophan. Fields, in order: J gene, V gene, D gene, clone size, CDR3 protein, CDR3 DNA. A D gene is named only where the DNA matches it firmly. The size of a clone is reported for some rows only, either as once, few or many, or as a class for expanded clones.

TRBJ2-2 TRBV6-5 TRBD2 . CASSYSTSGRTGELFF TGTGCCAGCAGTTACTCGACTAGCGGGAGGACCGGGGAGCTGTTTTTT
TRBJ2-2 TRBV10-1 . . CASSGSAGANTGELFF TGCGCCAGCAGTGGATCAGCAGGGGCGAACACCGGGGAGCTGTTTTTT
TRBJ2-7 TRBV5-1 . . CASSLVTSPSSSYEQYF TGCGCCAGCAGCTTGGTGACCTCTCCCTCTAGCTCCTACGAGCAGTACTTC
TRBJ1-5 TRBV5-6 . . CASSLIRDSNQPQHF TGTGCCAGCAGCCTCATCCGGGATAGCAATCAGCCCCAGCATTTT
TRBJ2-3 TRBV19 . . CASSIGPSTDTQYF TGTGCCAGTAGTATAGGGCCAAGCACAGATACGCAGTATTTT
TRBJ2-7 TRBV7-9 TRBD1 once CASSAPGTGYEQYF TGTGCCAGCAGCGCCCCCGGGACAGGTTATGAGCAGTACTTC
TRBJ1-4 TRBV5-4 . . CASSLMAGVDEKLFF TGTGCCAGCAGCTTGATGGCCGGAGTCGATGAAAAACTGTTTTTT
TRBJ2-7 TRBV10-3 TRBD2 . CAISEGLAGTYEQYF TGTGCCATCAGTGAGGGACTAGCGGGAACCTACGAGCAGTACTTC
TRBJ2-7 TRBV9 . . CASSGNPTATYEQYF TGTGCCAGCAGCGGTAACCCGACAGCAACCTACGAGCAGTACTTC
TRBJ2-2 TRBV7-9 . . CASTGWNTGELFF TGTGCCAGTACAGGGTGGAACACCGGGGAGCTGTTTTTT
TRBJ2-7 TRBV4-1 . once CASSQASGTSYYEQYF TGCGCCAGCAGCCAAGCTTCAGGGACATCCTACTACGAGCAGTACTTC
TRBJ2-7 TRBV10-1 TRBD2 . CASSPSGRALYEQYF TGCGCCAGCAGTCCTAGCGGGAGGGCCCTCTACGAGCAGTACTTC
TRBJ2-2 TRBV10-1 . few CASTLLPSKTGELFF TGCGCCAGCACCCTCCTGCCTAGCAAAACCGGGGAGCTGTTTTTT
TRBJ2-1 TRBV4-1 TRBD1 . CASSREDRGLLNEQFF TGCGCCAGCAGCCGGGAGGACAGGGGGCTTTTGAATGAGCAGTTCTTC
TRBJ2-2 TRBV28 TRBD1 once CASGSPRGSSNTGELFF TGTGCCAGCGGCTCCCCCAGGGGGAGTTCGAACACCGGGGAGCTGTTTTTT
TRBJ1-2 TRBV2 . . CASSTPRGGYTF TGTGCCAGCAGTACCCCAAGGGGCGGCTACACCTTC